These 2 T cell receptor beta chains share one sample of origin, sequenced in a study of early T cells in non-severe SARS-CoV-2 infection. A single record per CDR3 protein comes from TCRdb applying MiXCR to the 5' RACE reads. The sample carries approximately 52,000 distinct CDR3 sequences, about 15% recorded once. The sequenced sample was whole blood, obtained at baseline. These receptors were taken from an adult who was a healthcare worker with PCR-confirmed SARS-CoV-2 infection or an uninfected control (not recorded which).

The chain couples TRBV5-1 to TRBJ2-7; D not certain. Germline lookup yields CDR1 SGHRS and CDR2 YFSETQ. Trimming removed 2 bases from V and 6 bases from J, with 9 bases in between. The length of the CDR3 is 12 residues. The CDR3 sequence is CASSLSLGEQYF. The CDR3 bases are TGCGCCAGCAGCTTATCCCTAGGCGAGCAGTACTTC.

This clonotype was observed a few times. The chain combines TRBV5-1 with TRBJ2-3; the match to TRBD2 covers 14 bases. V gave up 4 bases and J gave up 0 bases; unmatched junction bases: 10. Germline values: CDR1 SGHRS, CDR2 YFSETQ. CDR3 length: 19 amino acids. As DNA, the CDR3 is TGCGCCAGCAGCAAAGCCGGGACTAGCGGGGGAGGAAGCACAGATACGCAGTATTTT. Translating gives CASSKAGTSGGGSTDTQYF.